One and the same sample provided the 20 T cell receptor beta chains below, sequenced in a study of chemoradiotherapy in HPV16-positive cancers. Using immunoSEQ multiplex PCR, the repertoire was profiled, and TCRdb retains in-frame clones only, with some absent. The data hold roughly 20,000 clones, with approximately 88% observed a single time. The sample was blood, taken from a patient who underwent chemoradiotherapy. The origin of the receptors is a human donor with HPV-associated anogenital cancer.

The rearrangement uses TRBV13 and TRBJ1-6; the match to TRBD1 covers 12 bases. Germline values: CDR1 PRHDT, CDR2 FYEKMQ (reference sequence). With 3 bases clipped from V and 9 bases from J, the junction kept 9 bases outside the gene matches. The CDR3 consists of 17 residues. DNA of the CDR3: TGTGCCAGCAGCTTGACGAGCGGGACAGGGGGCCTTTCACCCCTCCACTTT. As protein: CASSLTSGTGGLSPLHF.

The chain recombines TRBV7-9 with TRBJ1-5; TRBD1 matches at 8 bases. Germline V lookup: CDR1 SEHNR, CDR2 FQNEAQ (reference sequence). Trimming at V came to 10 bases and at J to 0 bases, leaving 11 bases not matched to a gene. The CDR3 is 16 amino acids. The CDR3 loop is CAIQEQGVNSNQPQHF. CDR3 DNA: TGTGCCATCCAGGAACAGGGGGTAAATAGCAATCAGCCCCAGCATTTT.

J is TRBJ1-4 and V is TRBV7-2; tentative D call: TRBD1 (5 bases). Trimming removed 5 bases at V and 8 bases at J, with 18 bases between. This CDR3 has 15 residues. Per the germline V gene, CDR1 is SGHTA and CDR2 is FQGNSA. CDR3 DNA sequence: TGTGCCAGCAGCCCGCAGGGAGATCTAGTGGAAAAACTGTTTTTT. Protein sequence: CASSPQGDLVEKLFF.

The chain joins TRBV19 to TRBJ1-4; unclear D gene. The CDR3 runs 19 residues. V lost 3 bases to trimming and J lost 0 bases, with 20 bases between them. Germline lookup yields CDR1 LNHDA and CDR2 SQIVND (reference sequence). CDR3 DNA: TGTGCCAGTAGTATGTCCAGTAATTCGATGGCCGCAACTAATGAAAAACTGTTTTTT. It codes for CASSMSSNSMAATNEKLFF.

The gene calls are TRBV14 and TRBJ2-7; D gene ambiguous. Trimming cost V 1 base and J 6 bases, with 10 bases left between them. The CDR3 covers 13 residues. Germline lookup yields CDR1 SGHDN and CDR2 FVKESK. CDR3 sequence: CASSQGSSREQYF. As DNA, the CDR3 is TGTGCCAGCAGCCAAGGGTCCAGCCGCGAGCAGTACTTC.

The CDR3 nucleotides read TGTGCCAGTAGTTCTCGGAATTTCGACAGAGGGGACAATCAGCCCCAGCATTTT. Translated, it gives CASSSRNFDRGDNQPQHF. The V gene is TRBV19, the J gene TRBJ1-5, with D possibly TRBD1 on 5 matching bases. CDR1 is LNHDA, CDR2 SQIVND, per germline (reference sequence). V lost 5 bases to trimming and J lost 3 bases, with 23 bases between them. The length of the CDR3 is 18 residues.

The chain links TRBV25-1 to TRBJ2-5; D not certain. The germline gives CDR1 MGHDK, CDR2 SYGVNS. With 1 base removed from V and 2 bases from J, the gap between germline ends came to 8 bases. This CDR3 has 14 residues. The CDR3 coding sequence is TGTGCCAGCAGTGAATGGAATGGGCAAGAGACCCAGTACTTC. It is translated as CASSEWNGQETQYF.

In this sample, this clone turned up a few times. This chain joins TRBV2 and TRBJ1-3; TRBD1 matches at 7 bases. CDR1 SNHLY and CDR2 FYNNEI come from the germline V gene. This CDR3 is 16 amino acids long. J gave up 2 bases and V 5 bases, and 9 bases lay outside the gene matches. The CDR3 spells CASSTLRGLTGNTIYF. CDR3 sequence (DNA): TGTGCCAGCAGTACCCTAAGGGGGCTAACTGGAAACACCATATATTTT.

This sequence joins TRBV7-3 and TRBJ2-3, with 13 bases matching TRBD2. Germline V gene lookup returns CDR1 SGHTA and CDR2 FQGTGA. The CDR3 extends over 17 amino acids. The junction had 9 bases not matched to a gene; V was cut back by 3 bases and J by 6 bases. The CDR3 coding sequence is TGTGCCAGCAGCTTGGGCCCACTAGCGGGGGGGTATGATACGCAGTATTTT. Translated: CASSLGPLAGGYDTQYF.

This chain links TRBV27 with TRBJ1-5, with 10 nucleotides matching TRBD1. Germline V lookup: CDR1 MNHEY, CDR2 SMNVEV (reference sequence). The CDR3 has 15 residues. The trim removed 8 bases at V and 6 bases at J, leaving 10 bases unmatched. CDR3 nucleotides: TGTGCCAGCGGATCGACAGGGGGCCTGGGTCAGCCCCAGCATTTT. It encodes CASGSTGGLGQPQHF.

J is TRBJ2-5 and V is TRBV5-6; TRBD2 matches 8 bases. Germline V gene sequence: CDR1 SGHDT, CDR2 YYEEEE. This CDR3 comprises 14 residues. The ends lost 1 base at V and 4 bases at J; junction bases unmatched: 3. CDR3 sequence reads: CASSLSLAGETQYF. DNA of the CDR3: TGTGCCAGCAGCTTGAGTCTAGCGGGAGAGACCCAGTACTTC.

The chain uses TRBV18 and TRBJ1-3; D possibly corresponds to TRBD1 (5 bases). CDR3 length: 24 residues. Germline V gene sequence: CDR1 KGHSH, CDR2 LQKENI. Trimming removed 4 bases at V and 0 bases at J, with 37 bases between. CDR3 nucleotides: TGTGCCAGCTCACTGTACGAATCTTCAGGGTGGGACGGACTTTTCAATTACTCTGGAAACACCATATATTTT. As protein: CASSLYESSGWDGLFNYSGNTIYF.

In DNA, the CDR3 is TGTGCCAGCAAGACAGGTGACGCCGGGGAGCTGTTTTTT. This codes for CASKTGDAGELFF. V gene TRBV28 combines with J gene TRBJ2-2; TRBD1 might be the D (6 bases). This CDR3 spans 13 amino acids. The V and J ends lost 7 bases and 6 bases respectively, with 12 bases between them. Germline loops: CDR1 MDHEN, CDR2 SYDVKM.

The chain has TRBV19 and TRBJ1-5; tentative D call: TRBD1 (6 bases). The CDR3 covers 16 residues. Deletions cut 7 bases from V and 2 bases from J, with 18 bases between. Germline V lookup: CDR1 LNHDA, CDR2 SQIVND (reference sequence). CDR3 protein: CASIRRGVGGNQPQHF. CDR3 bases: TGTGCCAGTATCCGGAGGGGGGTCGGGGGCAATCAGCCCCAGCATTTT.

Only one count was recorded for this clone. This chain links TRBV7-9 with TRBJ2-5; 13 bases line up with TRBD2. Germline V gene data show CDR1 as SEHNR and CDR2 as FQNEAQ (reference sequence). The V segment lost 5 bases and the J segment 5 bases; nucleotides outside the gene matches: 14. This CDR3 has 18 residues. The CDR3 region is CASSPGTSGAPTKETQYF. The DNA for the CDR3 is TGTGCCAGCAGCCCAGGGACTAGCGGGGCCCCTACCAAGGAGACCCAGTACTTC.

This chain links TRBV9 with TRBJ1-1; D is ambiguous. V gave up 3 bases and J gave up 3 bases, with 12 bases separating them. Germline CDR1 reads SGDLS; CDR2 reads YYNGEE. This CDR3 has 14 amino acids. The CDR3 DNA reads TGTGCCAGCAGCGCTGAGAATACGGACACTGAAGCTTTCTTT. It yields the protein CASSAENTDTEAFF. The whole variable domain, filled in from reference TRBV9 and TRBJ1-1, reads DSGVTQTPKHLITATGQRVTLRCSPRSGDLSVYWYQQSLDQGLQFLIQYYNGEERAKGNILERFSAQQFPDLHSELNLSSLELGDSALYFCASSAENTDTEAFFGQGTRLTVV.

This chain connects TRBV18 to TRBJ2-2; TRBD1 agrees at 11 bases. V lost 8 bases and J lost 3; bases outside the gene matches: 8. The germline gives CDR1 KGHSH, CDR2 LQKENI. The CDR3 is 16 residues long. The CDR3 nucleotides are TGTGCCAGCGCCCGATCGGGACAGGGGGACACCGGGGAGCTGTTTTTT. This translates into CASARSGQGDTGELFF. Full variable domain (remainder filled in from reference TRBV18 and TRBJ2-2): NAGVMQNPRHLVRRRGQEARLRCSPMKGHSHVYWYRQLPEEGLKFMVYLQKENIIDESGMPKERFSAEFPKEGPSILRIQQVVRGDSAAYFCASARSGQGDTGELFFGEGSRLTVL.

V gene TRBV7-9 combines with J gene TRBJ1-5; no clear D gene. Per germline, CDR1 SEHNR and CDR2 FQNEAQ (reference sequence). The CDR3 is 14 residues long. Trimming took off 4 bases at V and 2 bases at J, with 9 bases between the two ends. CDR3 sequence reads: CASSSTRGNQPQHF. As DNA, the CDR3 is TGTGCCAGCAGCTCTACTCGGGGCAATCAGCCCCAGCATTTT.

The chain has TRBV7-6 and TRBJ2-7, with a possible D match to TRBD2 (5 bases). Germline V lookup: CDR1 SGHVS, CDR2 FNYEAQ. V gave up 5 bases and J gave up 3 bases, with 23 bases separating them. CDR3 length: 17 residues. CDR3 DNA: TGTGCCAGCAGCCAACCCCGCGGGTCTGGCTCTCTCTACGAGCAGTACTTC. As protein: CASSQPRGSGSLYEQYF. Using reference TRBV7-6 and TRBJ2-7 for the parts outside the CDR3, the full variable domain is GAGVSQSPRYKVTKRGQDVALRCDPISGHVSLYWYRQALGQGPEFLTYFNYEAQQDKSGLPNDRFSAERPEGSISTLTIQRTEQRDSAMYRCASSQPRGSGSLYEQYFGPGTRLTVT.

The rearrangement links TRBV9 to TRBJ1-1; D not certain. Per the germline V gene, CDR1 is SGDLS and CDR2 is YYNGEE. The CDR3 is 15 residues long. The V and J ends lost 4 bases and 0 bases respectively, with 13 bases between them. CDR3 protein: CASSPLSGVNTEAFF. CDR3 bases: TGTGCCAGCAGCCCCCTTTCTGGGGTGAACACTGAAGCTTTCTTT.